This T cell receptor (beta chain) stems from a study of read filtering for tumor transcriptome and immune sequencing. Study at large: By R-ISS, stages I, II and III held about 8, 17 and 7 patients. General study points: Correlation between methods rose after single-read clonotypes were removed. The CD138-negative fraction was mixed bone marrow immune cells, not pure T cells.

The ends were cut back, 7 bases at V and 0 bases at J, with 15 bases in the middle. The CDR3 totals 16 residues. The germline CDR1 and CDR2 sequences are LGHDT and YNNKEL (reference sequence). A few counts support this clonotype. Its antigen is not known. Bone marrow was sampled from every patient at the time of active disease. The library was built from 400 ng RNA with molecular barcoded adaptors for alpha/delta and beta/gamma chains. TCRdb reprocessed the reads with MiXCR, giving one entry per CDR3 protein. The sample carries over 20,000 distinct CDR3 sequences, approximately 15% recorded once. The J gene is TRBJ2-2, the V gene TRBV3-1, with D perhaps TRBD1 (6 bases). The sequence was obtained from a donor at least 40 years old with multiple myeloma. The material sequenced was a population of CD138-negative cells sorted from bone marrow. CDR3 region: CASKSQGLANTGELFF. The CDR3, as DNA: TGTGCCAGCAAGAGCCAGGGGCTAGCGAACACCGGGGAGCTGTTTTTT.